The 30 T cell receptor beta chains reported below all come from one sample, sequenced in a study of CD8+ T cells in alopecia areata. Isolated RNA was reverse transcribed into cDNA used as the sequencing template. Clones were sequenced by immunoSEQ multiplex PCR, and TCRdb holds only the in-frame ones, with some missing. The repertoire holds about 210,000 clones, 55% to 70% seen once, with more than 3.5% in the top ten. The treatment denotes: oral pan-JAK inhibitor, 5-10 mg twice daily. The sequencing here drew on CD4+ T cells sorted from blood, taken at week 4, from a patient treated with tofacitinib. The receptors come from a human donor with alopecia areata.

The chain recombines TRBV30 with TRBJ1-1; D not resolved. Germline V gene data show CDR1 as GTSNPN and CDR2 as SVGIG (reference sequence). Trimming removed 4 bases from V and 4 bases from J, with 7 bases in between. CDR3 length equals 11 residues. In nucleotides, the CDR3 is TGTGCCTGGAATGGTGGCACTGAAGCTTTCTTT. Translated, it gives CAWNGGTEAFF.

With respect to this clone: The sample holds other DNA sequences that translate to the same CDR3. This chain's CDR3 is CASSLDSSTDTQYF. DNA for the CDR3: TGCGCCAGCAGCTTGGACAGTAGCACAGATACGCAGTATTTT. The chain uses TRBV5-1 and TRBJ2-3; D gene uncertain. The germline CDR1 and CDR2 sequences are SGHRS and YFSETQ. The length of the CDR3 is 14 residues. V shed 0 bases and J shed 0 bases, with 5 bases lying between them.

The V call is TRBV30, the J call TRBJ1-1, with 7 bases that match TRBD1. Germline CDR1 reads GTSNPN; CDR2 reads SVGIG (reference sequence). The J segment lost 11 bases and the V segment lost 4 bases, leaving 19 bases of the junction unmatched. CDR3 length: 15 residues. CDR3 nucleotide sequence: TGTGCCTGGACAAGGTTTGACAGGGCGGGGAGTTGGGCTTTCTTT. Its protein product is CAWTRFDRAGSWAFF.

The chain is built from TRBV6-1 and TRBJ2-7, with 9 bases that match TRBD2. V gave up 4 bases and J gave up 3 bases; unmatched junction bases: 7. This CDR3 is 15 amino acids long. Germline CDR1 reads MNHNS; CDR2 reads SASEGT. CDR3 coding DNA: TGTGCCAGCAGTGCGGTTGGCGGGGGGGGCTACGAGCAGTACTTC. This sequence encodes CASSAVGGGGYEQYF.

The chain couples TRBV7-2 to TRBJ1-5; D remains ambiguous. Trimming pared 8 bases from V and 0 bases from J, leaving 5 bases between. The CDR3 extends over 12 amino acids. Germline CDR1 reads SGHTA; CDR2 reads FQGNSA. The CDR3 DNA is TGTGCCAGCGGAAATAGCAATCAGCCCCAGCATTTT. It encodes CASGNSNQPQHF.

In DNA form, the CDR3 reads TGTGCCAGCAGTGAAGCGCTTAAACTGGGGGGTCGAGCTTTCTTT. This encodes CASSEALKLGGRAFF. V usage is TRBV2 and J usage is TRBJ1-1; possibly TRBD1 for D (5 bases). Trimming shortened V by 0 bases and J by 10 bases, and 18 bases separated the two germline ends. Germline CDR1 reads SNHLY; CDR2 reads FYNNEI. The CDR3 length is 15 residues.

This rearrangement joins TRBV20-1 to TRBJ1-2; TRBD1 is a possible D gene (6 bases). The CDR3 totals 11 residues. Germline CDR1 reads DFQATT; CDR2 reads SNEGSKA (reference sequence). Trimming pared 4 bases from V and 5 bases from J, leaving 8 bases between. CDR3 nucleotides: TGCAGTGCTACGACAGGTTATGGCTACACCTTC. This gives the protein CSATTGYGYTF.

The rearrangement uses TRBV6-1 and TRBJ2-7; 11 nucleotides agree with TRBD1. The germline V gene has CDR1 MNHNS and CDR2 SASEGT. This CDR3 is built from 15 residues. V was clipped by 3 bases and J by 2 bases; unmatched bases: 3. Here the CDR3 DNA reads TGTGCCAGCAGTGATCAGGACAGGGGGCCCTACGAGCAGTACTTC. This encodes CASSDQDRGPYEQYF.

This clone occurred once. The chain links TRBV30 to TRBJ1-1; TRBD1 might be the D (6 bases). Germline V gene data show CDR1 as GTSNPN and CDR2 as SVGIG (reference sequence). Trimming left V 0 bases short and J 0 bases short, with 11 bases between. The CDR3 sequence is 15 residues long. This CDR3 reads CAWSVLGQVNTEAFF. In DNA form, the CDR3 reads TGTGCCTGGAGTGTACTGGGACAAGTGAACACTGAAGCTTTCTTT.

In this sample, this clone turned up a few times. The rearrangement joins TRBV9 to TRBJ2-3; D uncertain. CDR1 and CDR2 (germline): SGDLS, YYNGEE. The CDR3 sequence is 12 residues long. Trimming left V 2 bases short and J 2 bases short, with 3 bases between. Here the CDR3 reads CASSVYTDTQYF. CDR3 bases: TGTGCCAGCAGCGTCTACACAGATACGCAGTATTTT. Variable domain in full (rest from reference TRBV9 and TRBJ2-3): DSGVTQTPKHLITATGQRVTLRCSPRSGDLSVYWYQQSLDQGLQFLIQYYNGEERAKGNILERFSAQQFPDLHSELNLSSLELGDSALYFCASSVYTDTQYFGPGTRLTVL.

This chain uses TRBV4-1 with TRBJ1-1, with D maybe TRBD1 (6 bases). Trimming removed 2 bases at V and 5 bases at J, with 18 bases between. Germline assignment: CDR1 MGHRA and CDR2 YSYEKL. CDR3 size: 16 residues. CDR3 bases: TGCGCCAGCAGCCAACTAAATCCATCAGGGGTTACTGAAGCTTTCTTT. Amino acid sequence: CASSQLNPSGVTEAFF.

The rearrangement links TRBV30 to TRBJ2-7; possible D gene TRBD1, 5 bases. The CDR3 spans 11 residues. Between the trimmed V and J ends, which lost 4 bases and 11 bases, there was a span of 15 bases. Germline CDR1 reads GTSNPN; CDR2 reads SVGIG (reference sequence). The chain's CDR3 is CAWNTGRMEYF. In DNA form, the CDR3 reads TGTGCCTGGAATACAGGTCGAATGGAGTACTTC.

The table lists this clone with many counts. The rearrangement uses TRBV5-1 and TRBJ2-5; tentatively, D is TRBD2 (5 bases). The CDR3 consists of 13 residues. Trimming cost V 3 bases and J 5 bases, with 11 bases left between them. CDR1 is SGHRS, CDR2 YFSETQ, per germline. CDR3 region: CASSWPGEETQYF. As DNA, the CDR3 is TGCGCCAGCAGCTGGCCCGGGGAGGAGACCCAGTACTTC.

The chain carries TRBV10-3 and TRBJ2-7; no reliable D call. Germline values: CDR1 ENHRY, CDR2 SYGVKD. Trimming took 3 bases from V and 2 from J, leaving 11 bases between them. The CDR3 has 14 residues. CDR3 residues: CAISDGLAPYEQYF. In DNA form, the CDR3 reads TGTGCCATCAGTGACGGGCTGGCCCCCTACGAGCAGTACTTC.

The J gene is TRBJ2-5, the V gene TRBV25-1, with 9 bases fitting TRBD2. CDR3 length: 13 residues. Germline CDR1 and CDR2: MGHDK and SYGVNS. Unmatched junction bases numbered 0, after V lost 3 bases and J lost 4 bases. CDR3 nucleotide sequence: TGTGCCAGCAGTGAGACTAGCGGAGAGACCCAGTACTTC. It specifies CASSETSGETQYF.

The chain employs TRBV9 and TRBJ2-1; 8 nucleotides line up with TRBD2. CDR3 length: 16 residues. The germline V gene has CDR1 SGDLS and CDR2 YYNGEE. With V trimmed by 3 bases and J by 7 bases, 12 bases remained unmatched. As DNA, the CDR3 is TGTGCCAGCAGCGCCCTTCGGGGCGGGGGGCGAAATGAGCAGTTCTTC. Amino acid sequence: CASSALRGGGRNEQFF.

V is TRBV30 and J is TRBJ1-1; D remains unclear. This CDR3 has 13 residues. Germline CDR1 and CDR2: GTSNPN and SVGIG (reference sequence). Trimming left V 3 bases short and J 1 base short, with 9 bases between. The DNA for the CDR3 is TGTGCCTGGAGGTTTTCTCAGAACACTGAAGCTTTCTTT. The encoded protein is CAWRFSQNTEAFF.

The sample holds a few counts of this clone. The same CDR3 can be traced to other DNA sequences in this sample. The rearrangement uses TRBV29-1 and TRBJ1-1, with D uncertain. Germline-derived CDR1 and CDR2 are SQVTM and ANQGSEA. CDR3 length: 11 residues. The V end was cut by 3 bases, the J end by 1 base, with 3 bases between. CDR3 DNA: TGCAGCGTTGATGGGAACACTGAAGCTTTCTTT. Protein product: CSVDGNTEAFF.

The J gene is TRBJ2-3, the V gene TRBV30; TRBD2 might be the D (6 bases). Germline lookup yields CDR1 GTSNPN and CDR2 SVGIG (reference sequence). V was clipped by 0 bases and J by 4 bases, with 20 bases between them. The CDR3 runs 17 residues. CDR3 nucleotide sequence: TGTGCCTGGAGTGTACTTGGGGGGATGGGCTCGCCAGATACGCAGTATTTT. It yields the protein CAWSVLGGMGSPDTQYF.

The V and J genes are TRBV5-1 and TRBJ1-2; D not resolved. Germline-derived CDR1 and CDR2 are SGHRS and YFSETQ. Trimming removed 5 bases at V and 6 bases at J, with 14 bases between. The CDR3 is 13 amino acids. The CDR3 region has the DNA TGCGCCAGCAGTCGGGAGGTCCTCGATGGCTACACCTTC. Its protein product is CASSREVLDGYTF.

V gene TRBV5-1 combines with J gene TRBJ1-1; possible D gene TRBD1, 5 bases. The germline V gene has CDR1 SGHRS and CDR2 YFSETQ. This CDR3 is built from 14 residues. V shed 4 bases and J shed 1 base, with 11 bases lying between them. CDR3 DNA sequence: TGCGCCAGCAGCATAACAGGAGGGAACACTGAAGCTTTCTTT. As protein: CASSITGGNTEAFF.

This clone appeared a few times. The chain employs TRBV7-2 and TRBJ2-4; 9 positions match TRBD2. The V segment lost 1 base and the J segment 1 base; nucleotides outside the gene matches: 5. The CDR3 extends over 17 amino acids. Per germline, CDR1 SGHTA and CDR2 FQGNSA. The CDR3, as DNA: TGTGCCAGCAGCTTAGATTCAACTAGCGGGGCCAAAAACATTCAGTACTTC. Protein: CASSLDSTSGAKNIQYF.

Of note for this clone: Within the sample, other DNA sequences also encode this same CDR3. The chain has TRBV29-1 and TRBJ1-1; maybe TRBD1 (5 bases). This CDR3 comprises 12 residues. Deletions cut 6 bases from V and 1 base from J, with 9 bases between. Germline values: CDR1 SQVTM, CDR2 ANQGSEA. The CDR3 DNA is TGCAGCGTGGGGACGGGGAACACTGAAGCTTTCTTT. Translating it yields CSVGTGNTEAFF. Complete variable domain (other parts from reference TRBV29-1 and TRBJ1-1): SAVISQKPSRDICQRGTSLTIQCQVDSQVTMMFWYRQQPGQSLTLIATANQGSEATYESGFVIDKFPISRPNLTFSTLTVSNMSPEDSSIYLCSVGTGNTEAFFGQGTRLTVV.

In its sample, this clone was seen a few times. Other DNA sequences in the sample encode the same CDR3. The gene calls are TRBV5-1 and TRBJ1-6; the D gene is possibly TRBD1 (6 bases). Germline lookup yields CDR1 SGHRS and CDR2 YFSETQ. The V and J ends lost 0 bases and 6 bases respectively, with 7 bases between them. The CDR3 totals 14 residues. The CDR3 here is CASSLGTANSPLHF. Written as DNA, the CDR3 is TGCGCCAGCAGCTTGGGGACAGCTAATTCACCCCTCCACTTT. Full variable domain (rest looked up from reference TRBV5-1 and TRBJ1-6): KAGVTQTPRYLIKTRGQQVTLSCSPISGHRSVSWYQQTPGQGLQFLFEYFSETQRNKGNFPGRFSGRQFSNSRSEMNVSTLELGDSALYLCASSLGTANSPLHFGNGTRLTVT.

This clone was seen more than once but under ten times. The chain couples TRBV2 to TRBJ2-1, with D hard to call. The CDR3 runs to 12 residues. Germline V gives CDR1 SNHLY, CDR2 FYNNEI. V lost 7 bases and J lost 6, with 10 bases in between. The DNA of the CDR3 is TGTGCCAGCAACCAGTTAAGCAATGAGCAGTTCTTC. This encodes CASNQLSNEQFF.

This clone came up a few times. V is TRBV30 and J is TRBJ1-4; D is possibly TRBD1 (6 bases). The CDR3 length is 15 residues. Germline CDR1 and CDR2: GTSNPN and SVGIG (reference sequence). V was trimmed by 5 bases and J by 7 bases, leaving 20 bases between them. The CDR3 protein is CAWAPGGTWGEKLFF. The CDR3 bases are TGTGCCTGGGCCCCTGGCGGGACATGGGGTGAAAAACTGTTTTTT.

Of note for this clone: The sample has other DNA sequences that encode this CDR3 too. V and J are TRBV29-1 and TRBJ2-1, with D uncertain. The CDR3 spans 10 residues. The germline V gene encodes CDR1 SQVTM and CDR2 ANQGSEA. V was clipped by 3 bases and J by 7 bases, with 4 bases between them. The DNA for the CDR3 is TGCAGCGTTGACCGAAATGAGCAGTTCTTC. It translates to CSVDRNEQFF.

This chain uses TRBV6-1 with TRBJ1-6, with a weak D call TRBD1 (5 bases). This CDR3 is built from 16 residues. Trimming cost V 4 bases and J 1 base, with 11 bases left between them. Germline values: CDR1 MNHNS, CDR2 SASEGT. CDR3 region: CASSGMTVSYNSPLHF. In DNA, the CDR3 is TGTGCCAGCAGTGGGATGACAGTTTCCTATAATTCACCCCTCCACTTT.

This clone was observed a single time. CDR3 loop: CASSSDGPYEQYF. DNA for the CDR3: TGTGCCAGCAGCTCCGACGGACCCTACGAGCAGTACTTC. The chain carries TRBV5-4 and TRBJ2-7; D not certain. CDR3 length: 13 residues. V gave up 3 bases and J gave up 2 bases, with 9 bases separating them. Germline lookup yields CDR1 SGHNT and CDR2 YYREEE (reference sequence). Complete variable domain (other parts from reference TRBV5-4 and TRBJ2-7): ETGVTQSPTHLIKTRGQQVTLRCSSQSGHNTVSWYQQALGQGPQFIFQYYREEENGRGNFPPRFSGLQFPNYSSELNVNALELDDSALYLCASSSDGPYEQYFGPGTRLTVT.

The chain joins TRBV5-1 to TRBJ2-2; D not resolved. V dropped 4 bases and J dropped 6 bases, with 10 bases sitting between them. Germline CDR1 SGHRS, CDR2 YFSETQ. The length of the CDR3 is 13 residues. CDR3: CASSKGEAGELFF. DNA for the CDR3: TGCGCCAGCAGCAAAGGCGAGGCCGGGGAGCTGTTTTTT.